This record concerns one TCR beta chain sequence. What it recognizes is unknown. This sample was included in a study of OX40 agonist ivuxolimab in advanced cancers. Looking at the study overall: A mean age of around 66 years, range about 20 to 85, was recorded, and roughly 83% were male. Partial responses occurred in three patients (one hepatocellular carcinoma, two cutaneous melanoma).

Produced via immunoSEQ multiplex PCR; TCRdb's table is partial and in-frame only. The sample comprises approximately 58,000 clones, about nine tenths of which are singletons, and around 0.73% rests with the top ten. The CDR3 is 15 residues long. The V gene's germline CDR1 is LNHNV and CDR2 YYDKDF (reference sequence). Unmatched junction bases numbered 4, after V lost 0 bases and J lost 2 bases. Regarding the study as a whole: Dose levels from 0.1 to 3.0 mg/kg saw CD4+ and CD8+ blood T cells expand clonally by week 6. Some nonresponders also had low normalized T-cell clonal expansion.

This TCR was sampled from an adult with an advanced solid tumor such as melanoma, head and neck, liver or kidney cancer. The V call is TRBV15, the J call TRBJ2-7; 7 nucleotides agree with TRBD1. The sample was CD4+ or CD8+ T cells sorted from blood, taken in a trial of the OX40 agonist ivuxolimab. This CDR3 is CATSRELTGTYEQYF. DNA of the CDR3: TGTGCCACCAGCAGAGAGCTGACAGGGACCTACGAGCAGTACTTC.